This is a list of T cell receptor beta chains from one sample in a study of shared clonotypes between healthy human individuals. Produced via immunoSEQ multiplex PCR; TCRdb's table is partial and in-frame only. The sample includes approximately 2,000,000 clones, 85% to 95% seen only once; the top ten take approximately 0.41%. Sample: naive CD4+ T cells from PBMCs. The receptors come from a man between 18 and 35 years old in good health. Some clones in this sample may be carry-over from other donors' samples. CDR3s include the opening cysteine and the closing phenylalanine or tryptophan. A D gene is named only where the DNA matches it firmly. Some rows have no size entry. The others give once, few or many, or a class for an expanded clone.

>-|TRBD1|TRBJ2-3|TRBV5-4
CASSLARDSRDTQYF
TGTGCCAGCAGCTTGGCCAGGGACAGTAGGGATACGCAGTATTTT
>-|TRBD1|TRBJ2-3|TRBV29-1
CSVEGQGRTDTQYF
TGCAGCGTTGAAGGACAGGGCCGCACAGATACGCAGTATTTT
>-|-|TRBJ1-5|TRBV30
CAWSKSWNQPQHF
TGTGCCTGGAGTAAGTCTTGGAATCAGCCCCAGCATTTT
>-|TRBD2|TRBJ2-1|TRBV7-2
CASSLSAGFYNEQFF
TGTGCCAGCAGCTTATCAGCGGGATTCTACAATGAGCAGTTCTTC
>-|TRBD1|TRBJ2-1|TRBV7-8
CASSDDRDRHYNEQFF
TGTGCCAGCAGCGACGATCGGGACAGGCACTACAATGAGCAGTTCTTC
>-|-|TRBJ2-3|TRBV11-1
CASSSQGRTLTDTQYF
TGTGCCAGCAGCTCACAGGGAAGAACCCTCACAGATACGCAGTATTTT
>-|-|TRBJ1-1|TRBV19
CASSMREMNTEAFF
TGTGCCAGTAGTATGCGGGAAATGAACACTGAAGCTTTCTTT
>-|-|TRBJ2-7|TRBV6-6
CASSPDSVVGQYF
TGTGCCAGCAGCCCCGACTCGGTCGTGGGGCAGTACTTC
>-|TRBD1|TRBJ1-2|TRBV18
CASSPGQTNYGYTF
TGTGCCAGCTCCCCGGGACAGACTAACTATGGCTACACCTTC
>-|-|TRBJ2-1|TRBV6-6
CASSGRSGGNEQFF
TGTGCCAGCAGCGGACGGTCAGGGGGGAATGAGCAGTTCTTC
>-|TRBD1|TRBJ1-2|TRBV6-1
CASSEVGQGDGYTF
TGTGCCAGCAGTGAAGTGGGACAGGGAGATGGCTACACCTTC
>-|TRBD2|TRBJ2-1|TRBV27
CASSYIGLAYNEQFF
TGTGCCAGCAGCTATATCGGACTAGCCTACAATGAGCAGTTCTTC
>-|TRBD1|TRBJ1-1|TRBV2
CASSEEAGGRTEAFF
TGTGCCAGCAGTGAAGAAGCAGGGGGTCGAACTGAAGCTTTCTTT
>-|-|TRBJ2-3|TRBV7-3
CASSSSHTDTQYF
TGTGCCAGCAGCTCCTCTCACACAGATACGCAGTATTTT
>-|-|TRBJ1-3|TRBV7-3
CASSLSGGSGNTIYF
TGTGCCAGCAGCTTAAGCGGGGGCTCTGGAAACACCATATATTTT
>once|TRBD2|TRBJ2-7|TRBV6-1
CASARAGVHEQYF
TGTGCCAGCGCACGAGCGGGAGTCCACGAGCAGTACTTC
>-|TRBD2|TRBJ2-5|TRBV19
CASSIGGSELETQYF
TGTGCCAGTAGTATTGGCGGGAGTGAATTGGAGACCCAGTACTTC
>once|-|TRBJ2-2|TRBV5-1
CASRFMGGTGNTGELFF
TGCGCCAGCAGATTCATGGGAGGGACAGGGAACACCGGGGAGCTGTTTTTT
>-|TRBD1|TRBJ2-5|TRBV11-2
CASSEGQLQETQYF
TGTGCCAGCAGCGAGGGACAGCTCCAGGAGACCCAGTACTTC
>few|-|TRBJ1-2|TRBV6-1
CASSEVGVNYGYTF
TGTGCCAGCAGTGAAGTTGGAGTCAACTATGGCTACACCTTC
>once|-|TRBJ2-3|TRBV7-2
CASSQVADTQYF
TGTGCCAGCAGCCAGGTGGCAGATACGCAGTATTTT
>-|TRBD1|TRBJ2-7|TRBV27
CASTGGQPGQGIYEQYF
TGTGCCAGCACAGGGGGTCAACCGGGACAGGGAATATACGAGCAGTACTTC
>once|-|TRBJ2-2|TRBV6-6
CASTVGFTGELFF
TGTGCCAGCACTGTGGGGTTCACCGGGGAGCTGTTTTTT
>once|-|TRBJ2-2|TRBV7-3
CASSFTGPGELFF
TGTGCCAGCAGCTTCACTGGGCCCGGGGAGCTGTTTTTT
>-|-|TRBJ2-5|TRBV18
CASTPPGEETQYF
TGTGCCAGTACTCCCCCGGGGGAGGAGACCCAGTACTTC
>once|TRBD2|TRBJ2-3|TRBV19
CASSVTSGFTDTQYF
TGTGCCAGTAGCGTAACTAGCGGTTTCACAGATACGCAGTATTTT
>-|-|TRBJ1-2|TRBV7-9
CGARGAYGYTF
TGTGGCGCGCGGGGAGCCTATGGCTACACCTTC
>-|-|TRBJ2-3|TRBV6-1
CASSEVGGLSTDTQYF
TGTGCCAGCAGTGAAGTGGGCGGACTTAGCACAGATACGCAGTATTTT
>-|TRBD1|TRBJ1-2|TRBV7-9
CASSSGTGALPNYGYTF
TGTGCCAGCAGCTCCGGGACAGGGGCACTTCCTAACTATGGCTACACCTTC
>-|TRBD1|TRBJ1-5|TRBV15
CATSRKGQYANRPQHF
TGTGCCACCAGCAGAAAGGGACAGTACGCCAACAGGCCCCAGCATTTT
>-|TRBD1|TRBJ2-2|TRBV5-1
CASSFVQGVAGELFF
TGCGCCAGCAGCTTCGTACAGGGGGTCGCCGGGGAGCTGTTTTTT
>-|-|TRBJ2-3|TRBV4-1
CASSHLGPRDTQYF
TGCGCCAGCAGCCATTTAGGTCCACGGGATACGCAGTATTTT
>-|TRBD2|TRBJ2-1|TRBV10-3
CAIRGTSRNEQFF
TGTGCCATCAGGGGGACTAGCAGGAATGAGCAGTTCTTC
>-|TRBD2|TRBJ2-7|TRBV5-1
CASSWDPQREDTYEQYF
TGCGCCAGCAGCTGGGACCCCCAGCGGGAGGACACCTACGAGCAGTACTTC
>-|TRBD1|TRBJ1-1|TRBV6-1
CASSAGQGYTEAFF
TGTGCCAGCAGCGCGGGACAGGGATACACTGAAGCTTTCTTT
>-|TRBD1|TRBJ2-7|TRBV6-5
CASSYSGTGALYEQYF
TGTGCCAGCAGTTATAGTGGGACAGGGGCCTTATACGAGCAGTACTTC
>-|-|TRBJ1-2|TRBV28
CASSTPSAGGGTYGYTF
TGTGCCAGCAGCACCCCTTCGGCCGGGGGGGGTACCTATGGCTACACCTTC
>-|-|TRBJ2-1|TRBV18
CASSTSGHLNNEQFF
TGTGCCAGCTCTACCTCGGGACACCTAAACAATGAGCAGTTCTTC
>-|TRBD2|TRBJ2-1|TRBV10-2
CASKTGTSGMYQFF
TGCGCCAGTAAGACGGGGACTAGCGGGATGTACCAGTTCTTC
>-|TRBD2|TRBJ2-7|TRBV30
CAWTGGSYEQCF
TGTGCCTGGACCGGGGGGTCCTACGAGCAGTGCTTC
>-|-|TRBJ1-4|TRBV4-1
CASSQTTGRYEKLFF
TGCGCCAGCAGCCAAACAACAGGACGGTATGAAAAACTGTTTTTT
>-|TRBD2|TRBJ2-5|TRBV6-9
CASSYVCLAGDRSQYF
TGTGCCAGCAGTTATGTTTGTCTAGCGGGAGATCGGTCCCAGTACTTC
>-|-|TRBJ2-3|TRBV28
CASSSPWGTATDTQYF
TGTGCCAGCAGCTCCCCCTGGGGGACCGCCACAGATACGCAGTATTTT